The sequence of this T cell receptor beta chain was determined in a study of T cells in Graves' hyperthyroidism and ophthalmopathy. Whole-study context: Before any treatment, at initial diagnosis, peripheral blood was collected. General study results and limits: Most clonotypes expanded in the thyroid (above 0.001) were also present in blood.

Ten or more counts support this clonotype. Its antigen is not identified. RNA transcripts were the template for amplifying TCR beta CDR3 regions. The HTBI primer set drove a first-round RT-PCR of the TCR CDR3. TCRdb used MiXCR to reprocess the multiplex PCR reads, holding one entry per CDR3 protein. Here the sample spans about 600,000 distinct CDR3 sequences, approximately 14% being singletons. The CDR3 loop spans 15 amino acids. Trimming cost V 4 bases and J 3 bases, with 16 bases left between them. Germline V gives CDR1 SGHAT, CDR2 FQDESV (reference sequence). The receptor's source is a woman in her 50s with Graves' ophthalmopathy. The chain recombines TRBV11-1 with TRBJ2-7; D is perhaps TRBD1 (6 bases). The specimen was blood. The CDR3 here is CASSSRLGHSYEQYF. CDR3 bases: TGTGCCAGCAGCTCAAGGCTGGGACACAGCTACGAGCAGTACTTC.